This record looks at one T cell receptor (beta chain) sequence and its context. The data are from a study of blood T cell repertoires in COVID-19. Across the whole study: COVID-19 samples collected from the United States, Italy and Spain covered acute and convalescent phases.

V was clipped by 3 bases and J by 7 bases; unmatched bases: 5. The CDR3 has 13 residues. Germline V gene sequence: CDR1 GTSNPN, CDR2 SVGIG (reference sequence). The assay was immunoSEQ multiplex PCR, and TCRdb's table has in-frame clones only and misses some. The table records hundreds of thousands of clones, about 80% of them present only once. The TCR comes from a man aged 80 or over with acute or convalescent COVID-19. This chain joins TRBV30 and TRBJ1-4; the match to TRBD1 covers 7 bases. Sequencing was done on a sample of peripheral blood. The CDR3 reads CAWRGQSPEKLFF. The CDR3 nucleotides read TGTGCCTGGAGGGGACAGTCCCCTGAAAAACTGTTTTTT.